The 3 T cell receptor beta chains presented below share a single source sample, sequenced in a study of T cells in localized non-small cell lung cancer. Here immunoSEQ multiplex PCR was the method, and the copy in TCRdb shows in-frame clones only, minus some. The repertoire holds under 95,000 clones, with around 81% as singletons. The sequencing used peripheral blood, collected before any cancer treatment. The receptor set was obtained from a female donor aged 60 or older with stage I lung adenocarcinoma.

The chain couples TRBV6-6 to TRBJ2-5; D ambiguous. Matching the DNA end better, TRBJ2-7 makes the J call doubtful. The CDR3 length is 13 residues. Germline V CDR1 and CDR2: MNHNY, SVGAGI (reference sequence). CDR3 sequence reads: CASSSGGPYEQYF. The CDR3 DNA reads as TGTGCCAGCAGTAGTGGCGGCCCCTACGAGCAGTACTTC.

V gene TRBV19 combines with J gene TRBJ1-2; 7 nucleotides match TRBD1. The germline V gene encodes CDR1 LNHDA and CDR2 SQIVND (reference sequence). The CDR3 is 13 residues long. V was clipped by 1 base and J by 6 bases; unmatched bases: 2. In DNA form, the CDR3 reads TGTGCCAGTAGTATAGGGACAGGTCATGGCTACACCTTC. Protein product: CASSIGTGHGYTF.

This sequence joins TRBV18 and TRBJ1-1; D gene ambiguous. The CDR3 sequence is 13 residues long. V gave up 3 bases and J gave up 4 bases, with 9 bases separating them. The germline V gene has CDR1 KGHSH and CDR2 LQKENI. The CDR3 loop reads CASSPSRGTEAFF. CDR3 in DNA: TGTGCCAGCTCACCCTCACGAGGCACTGAAGCTTTCTTT.